This T cell receptor (beta chain) is from a study of cytomegalovirus exposure and HLA in healthy donors. Overall study context: As released early, the data held 65 million to 90 million unique TCRs from HLA-typed donors. Researchers found that about 82% of fewer than 450 genotyped donors fell within the Caucasian-associated ancestry cluster.

Primers: 60 Vbeta forward and 13 Jbeta reverse. Repertoires were generated with immunoSEQ multiplex PCR, while TCRdb's copy carries only in-frame clones and drops some. In the table there are about 200,000 clones, 79% of which are singletons. The length of the CDR3 is 15 residues. V lost 2 bases and J lost 4; bases outside the gene matches: 8. CDR1 is GTSNPN, CDR2 SVGIG, per germline (reference sequence). This TCR came from a man aged 45-65 years in good health and CMV-seronegative. Sequencing was done on a sample of PBMCs. This chain connects TRBV30 to TRBJ2-7; 10 nucleotides align to TRBD1. The CDR3 DNA reads TGTGCCTGGAGTATACCCGGGACAGGGGAGTACGAGCAGTACTTC. Translating gives CAWSIPGTGEYEQYF. The variable domain in full, with the rest retrieved from reference TRBV30 and TRBJ2-7, is SQTIHQWPATLVQPVGSPLSLECTVEGTSNPNLYWYRQAAGRGLQLLFYSVGIGQISSEVPQNLSASRPQDRQFILSSKKLLLSDSGFYLCAWSIPGTGEYEQYFGPGTRLTVT.